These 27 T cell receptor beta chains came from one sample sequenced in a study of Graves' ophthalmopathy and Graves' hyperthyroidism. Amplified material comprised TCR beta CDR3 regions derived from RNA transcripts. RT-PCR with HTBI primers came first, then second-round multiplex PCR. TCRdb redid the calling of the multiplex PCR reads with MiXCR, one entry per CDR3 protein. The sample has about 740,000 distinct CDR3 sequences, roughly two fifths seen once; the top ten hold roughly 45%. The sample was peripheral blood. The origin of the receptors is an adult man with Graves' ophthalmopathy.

DNA for the CDR3: TGCAGCGTATCGGGACAGGGGAATGGCTACACCTTC. The encoded protein is CSVSGQGNGYTF. The gene calls are TRBV29-1 and TRBJ1-2, with 10 bases aligning to TRBD1. This CDR3 has 12 amino acids. The V and J ends lost 6 bases and 6 bases, in that order; junction bases with no gene match: 4. In germline, CDR1 is SQVTM, CDR2 ANQGSEA.

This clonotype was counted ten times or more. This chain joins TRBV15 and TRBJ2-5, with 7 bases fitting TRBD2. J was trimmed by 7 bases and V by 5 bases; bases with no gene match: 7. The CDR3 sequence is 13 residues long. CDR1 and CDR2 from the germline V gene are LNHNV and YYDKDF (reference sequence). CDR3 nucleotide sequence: TGTGCCACCAGCTTGCCCGGGGAGGGGACCCAGTACTTC. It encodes CATSLPGEGTQYF.

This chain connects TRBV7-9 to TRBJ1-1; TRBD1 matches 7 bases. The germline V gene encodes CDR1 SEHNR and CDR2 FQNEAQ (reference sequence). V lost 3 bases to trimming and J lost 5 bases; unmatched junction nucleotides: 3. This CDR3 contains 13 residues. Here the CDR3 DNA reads TGTGCCAGCAGCTTGACAGGGTGGACTGAAGCTTTCTTT. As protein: CASSLTGWTEAFF.

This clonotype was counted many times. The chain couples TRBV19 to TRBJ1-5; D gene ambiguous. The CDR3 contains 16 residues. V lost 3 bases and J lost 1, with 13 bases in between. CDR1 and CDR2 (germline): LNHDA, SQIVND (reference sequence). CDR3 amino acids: CASSMVKGFSNQPQHF. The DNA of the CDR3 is TGTGCCAGTAGTATGGTGAAGGGCTTCAGCAATCAGCCCCAGCATTTT.

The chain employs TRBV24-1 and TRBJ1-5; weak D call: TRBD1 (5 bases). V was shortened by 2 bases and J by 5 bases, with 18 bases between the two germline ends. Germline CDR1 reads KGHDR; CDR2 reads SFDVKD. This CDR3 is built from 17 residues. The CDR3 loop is CATSDSLGGAGDQPQHF. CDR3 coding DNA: TGTGCCACCAGTGATTCCCTCGGGGGAGCCGGGGATCAGCCCCAGCATTTT.

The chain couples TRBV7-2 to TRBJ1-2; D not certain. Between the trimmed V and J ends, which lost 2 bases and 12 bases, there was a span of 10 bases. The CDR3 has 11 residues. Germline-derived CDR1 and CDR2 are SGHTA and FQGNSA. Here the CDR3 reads CASSLRSGNTF. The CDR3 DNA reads TGTGCCAGCAGCTTACGTTCGGGAAACACCTTC.

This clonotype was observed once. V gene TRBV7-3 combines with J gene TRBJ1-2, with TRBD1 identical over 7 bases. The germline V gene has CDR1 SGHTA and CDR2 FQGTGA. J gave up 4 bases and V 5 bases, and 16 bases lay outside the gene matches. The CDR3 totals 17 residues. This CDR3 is CASSLKQGWGHGYGYTF. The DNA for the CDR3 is TGTGCCAGCAGCCTAAAACAGGGGTGGGGGCACGGCTATGGCTACACCTTC.

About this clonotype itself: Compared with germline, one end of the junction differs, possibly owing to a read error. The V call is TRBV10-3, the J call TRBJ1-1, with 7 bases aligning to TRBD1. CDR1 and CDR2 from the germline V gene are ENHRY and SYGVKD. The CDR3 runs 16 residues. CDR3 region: CASSYSRVSGGGEAFF. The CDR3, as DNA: TGTGCCAGCAGTTACTCGAGAGTATCAGGGGGAGGTGAAGCTTTCTTT.

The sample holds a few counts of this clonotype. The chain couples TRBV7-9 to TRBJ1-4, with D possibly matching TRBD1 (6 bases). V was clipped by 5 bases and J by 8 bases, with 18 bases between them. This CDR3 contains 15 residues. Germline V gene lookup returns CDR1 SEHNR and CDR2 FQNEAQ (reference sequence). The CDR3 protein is CASSPKGGLAEKLFF. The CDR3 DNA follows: TGTGCCAGCAGCCCGAAGGGGGGCCTCGCGGAAAAACTGTTTTTT.

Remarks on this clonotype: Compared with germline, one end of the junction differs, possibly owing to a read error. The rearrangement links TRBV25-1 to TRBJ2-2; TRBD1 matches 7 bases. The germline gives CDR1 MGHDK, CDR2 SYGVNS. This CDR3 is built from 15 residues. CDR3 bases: TGCGCCGGCAGCTTGGGGACAGCGAACACCGGGGAGCTGTTTTTT. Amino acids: CAGSLGTANTGELFF.

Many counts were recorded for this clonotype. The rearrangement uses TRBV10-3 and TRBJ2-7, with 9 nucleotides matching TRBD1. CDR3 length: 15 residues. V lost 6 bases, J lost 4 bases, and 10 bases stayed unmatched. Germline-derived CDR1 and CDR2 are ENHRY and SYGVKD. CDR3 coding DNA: TGTGCCATCAGCCCGGACAGGGGAAACAAGTACGAGCAGTACTTC. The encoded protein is CAISPDRGNKYEQYF.

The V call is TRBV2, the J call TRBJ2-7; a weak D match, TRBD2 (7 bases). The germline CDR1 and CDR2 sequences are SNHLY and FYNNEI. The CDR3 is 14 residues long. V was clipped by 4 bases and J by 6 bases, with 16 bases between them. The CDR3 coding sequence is TGTGCCAGCAGTGCGGCGGGGGCGCCTGGCGAGCAGTACTTC. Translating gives CASSAAGAPGEQYF.

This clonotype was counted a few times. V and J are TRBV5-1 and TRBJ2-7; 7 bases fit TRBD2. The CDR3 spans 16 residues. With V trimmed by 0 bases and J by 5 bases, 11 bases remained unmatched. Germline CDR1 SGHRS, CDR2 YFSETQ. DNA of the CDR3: TGCGCCAGCAGCTTGGGAGGCTCCGGACTAGTCGACGAGCAGTACTTC. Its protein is CASSLGGSGLVDEQYF.

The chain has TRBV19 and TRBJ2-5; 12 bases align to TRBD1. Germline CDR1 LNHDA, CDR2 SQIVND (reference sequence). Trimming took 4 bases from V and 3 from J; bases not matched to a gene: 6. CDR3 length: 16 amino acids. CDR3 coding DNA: TGTGCCAGTAGTACCTACGGGACAGGGGGCGAAGAGACCCAGTACTTC. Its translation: CASSTYGTGGEETQYF.

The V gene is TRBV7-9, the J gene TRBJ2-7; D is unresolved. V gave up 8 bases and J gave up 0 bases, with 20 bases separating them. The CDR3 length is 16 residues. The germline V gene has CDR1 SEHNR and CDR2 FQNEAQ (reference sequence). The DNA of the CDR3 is TGTGCCAGCGCTAGATTAATCCGGCGGAGCTCCTACGAGCAGTACTTC. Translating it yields CASARLIRRSSYEQYF.

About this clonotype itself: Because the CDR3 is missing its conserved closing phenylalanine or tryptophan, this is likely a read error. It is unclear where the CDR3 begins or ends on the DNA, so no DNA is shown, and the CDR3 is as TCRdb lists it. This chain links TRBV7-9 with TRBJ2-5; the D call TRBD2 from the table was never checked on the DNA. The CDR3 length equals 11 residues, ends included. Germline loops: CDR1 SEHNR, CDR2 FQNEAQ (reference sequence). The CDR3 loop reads CASSAGLAENT.

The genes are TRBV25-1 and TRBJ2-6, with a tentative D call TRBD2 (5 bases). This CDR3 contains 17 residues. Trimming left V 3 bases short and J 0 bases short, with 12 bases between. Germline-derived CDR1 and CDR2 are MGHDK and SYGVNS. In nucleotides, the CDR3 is TGTGCCAGCAGTGATAGTGCCGGGAACTCTGGGGCCAACGTCCTGACTTTC. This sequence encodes CASSDSAGNSGANVLTF. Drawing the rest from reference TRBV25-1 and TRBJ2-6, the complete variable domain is EADIYQTPRYLVIGTGKKITLECSQTMGHDKMYWYQQDPGMELHLIHYSYGVNSTEKGDLSSESTVSRIRTEHFPLTLESARPSHTSQYLCASSDSAGNSGANVLTFGAGSRLTVL.

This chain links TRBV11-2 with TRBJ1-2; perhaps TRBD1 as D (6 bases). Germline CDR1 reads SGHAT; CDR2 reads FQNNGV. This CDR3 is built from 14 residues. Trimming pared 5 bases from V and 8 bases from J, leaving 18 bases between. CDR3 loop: CASSQEGRGAGYTF. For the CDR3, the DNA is TGTGCCAGCAGCCAAGAGGGCAGGGGAGCAGGCTACACCTTC.

The CDR3 DNA follows: TGTGCCTGGACCGGGGGACAGGGCTTAGAGGGCTACACCTTC. Amino acids: CAWTGGQGLEGYTF. The chain recombines TRBV10-3 with TRBJ1-2; TRBD1 matches 9 bases. Germline CDR1 reads ENHRY; CDR2 reads SYGVKD. This CDR3 contains 14 residues. V gave up 11 bases and J gave up 8 bases; unmatched junction bases: 15.

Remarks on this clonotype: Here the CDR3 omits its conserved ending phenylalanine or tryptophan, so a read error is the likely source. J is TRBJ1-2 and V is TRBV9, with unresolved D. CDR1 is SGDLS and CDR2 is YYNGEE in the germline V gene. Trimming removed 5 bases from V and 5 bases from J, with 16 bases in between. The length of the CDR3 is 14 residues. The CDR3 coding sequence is TGTGCCAGCAGACCGACCGAATCATTGTATGGCTACACCGTC. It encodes CASRPTESLYGYTV.

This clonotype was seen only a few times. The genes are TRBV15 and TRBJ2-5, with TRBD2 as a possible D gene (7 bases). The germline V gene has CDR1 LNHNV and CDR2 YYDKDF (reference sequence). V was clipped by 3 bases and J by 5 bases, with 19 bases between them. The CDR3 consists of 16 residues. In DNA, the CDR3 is TGTGCCACCAGCAGGGGGTCGGGGGGCGGGAAGGAGACCCAGTACTTC. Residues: CATSRGSGGGKETQYF.

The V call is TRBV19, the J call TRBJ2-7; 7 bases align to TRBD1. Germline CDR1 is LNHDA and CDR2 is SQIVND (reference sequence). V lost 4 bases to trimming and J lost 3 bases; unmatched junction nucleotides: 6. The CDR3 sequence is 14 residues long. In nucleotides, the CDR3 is TGTGCCAGTAGTACTCGGGACAGAAACTACGAGCAGTACTTC. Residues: CASSTRDRNYEQYF.

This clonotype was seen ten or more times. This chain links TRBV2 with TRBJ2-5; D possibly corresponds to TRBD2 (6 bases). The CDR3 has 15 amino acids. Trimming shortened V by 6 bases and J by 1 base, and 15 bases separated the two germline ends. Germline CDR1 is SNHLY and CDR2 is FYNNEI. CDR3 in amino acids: CASRPGTHFQETQYF. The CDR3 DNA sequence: TGTGCCAGCAGGCCCGGGACTCACTTCCAAGAGACCCAGTACTTC.

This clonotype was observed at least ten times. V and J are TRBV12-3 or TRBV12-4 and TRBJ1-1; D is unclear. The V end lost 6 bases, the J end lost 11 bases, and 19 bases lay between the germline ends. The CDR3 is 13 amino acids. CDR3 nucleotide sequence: TGTGCCAGCAGCCTTCGTGAGGTCCTGGAGGCTTTCTTT. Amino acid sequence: CASSLREVLEAFF.

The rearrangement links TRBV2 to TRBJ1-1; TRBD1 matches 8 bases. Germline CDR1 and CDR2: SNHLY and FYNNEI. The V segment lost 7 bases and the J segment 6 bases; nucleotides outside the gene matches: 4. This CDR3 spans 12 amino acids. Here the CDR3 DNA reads TGTGCCAGCACCCCAGGGGGCTCTGAAGCTTTCTTT. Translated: CASTPGGSEAFF.

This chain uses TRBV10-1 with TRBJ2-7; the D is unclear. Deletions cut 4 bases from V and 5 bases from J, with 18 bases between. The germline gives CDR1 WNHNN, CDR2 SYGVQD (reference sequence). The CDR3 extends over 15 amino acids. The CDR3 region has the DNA TGCGCCAGCAGTGTATGGCCCCCCCATAGCCACGAGCAGTACTTC. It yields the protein CASSVWPPHSHEQYF.

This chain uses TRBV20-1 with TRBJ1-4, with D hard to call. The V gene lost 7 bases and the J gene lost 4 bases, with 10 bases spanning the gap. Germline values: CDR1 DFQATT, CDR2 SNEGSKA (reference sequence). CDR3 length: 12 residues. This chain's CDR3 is CSDAQRNEKLFF. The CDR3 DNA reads TGCAGTGACGCACAGCGTAATGAAAAACTGTTTTTT.